This paragraph covers one T cell receptor beta chain sequence. Which antigen it targets is not known. No base quality information exists; no much larger clone differs at one position. This specimen comes from a study of blood T cell repertoires in COVID-19 (dated by TCRdb to 2019 to 2021). Concerning the study at large: Samples covering the acute and convalescent phases of COVID-19 were provided by collaborators in the United States, Italy and Spain. Samples were obtained from the ongoing ImmuneRACE study (first 160 participants) and from 1,254 subjects provided by 6 global collaborators. The material from the prospective study consisted of cDNA or gDNA derived from T cells, B-cell-depleted T cells, or PBMCs. Subjects who had been exposed to COVID-19, were actively infected with it, or had recovered from it provided the deeply sampled blood TCRbeta repertoires that made up the dataset. Where available, HLA class I and class II types were obtained from metadata supplied by the sample provider rather than from assay-based typing. Sample metadata almost always included a de-identified subject ID, COVID-19 status, age in years and sex. The repertoires were released in a freely available public database intended as a resource for research on the immune response to SARS-CoV-2. The full study reports these points: The quantity of clinical and demographic metadata differed by source and by participant and was supplied without curation.

In the prospective study, participants were about 18 to 95 years old, resided in approximately 22 geographic areas of the United States, and were enrolled through a virtual design. To assign participants to cohorts, the prospective study relied on clinical history that participants themselves reported in a screening survey and a study questionnaire. In the prospective study, mobile phlebotomists collected whole blood, serum and a nasopharyngeal or oropharyngeal swab from each participant. Prospective study participants could optionally give additional blood draws and questionnaires over an approximately two-month period. Before DNA extraction, blood samples from the prospective study were shipped at room temperature or frozen. TCRbeta CDR3 regions were amplified from genomic DNA using the immunoSEQ Assay, a bias-controlled multiplex PCR. In the original analysis: Within the assay, amplification of reference gene primers was used to estimate how many nucleated cells each sample contained. Sequence reads were collapsed and filtered to measure the absolute abundance of every unique TCRbeta CDR3 rearrangement. For each sample, productive Simpson clonality was calculated as the square root of Simpson's diversity index across productive rearrangements. Imported from immuneACCESS, the table was reduced by TCRdb to in-frame sequences with V and J called. These copies leave out some clones; in studies compared against another copy, an unresolved V gene accounts for under half, and the cause of the remainder is not known. V, J and clone size are taken as reported in that table, and D and trimming were inferred from the DNA itself. The sample table lists 250,000 to 350,000 clones, 90% of them with a count of one. Approximately 4% of the sample is taken by the ten largest.

As encoded in the germline V gene, CDR1 is ENHRY while CDR2 is SYGVKD. The V end gives up 8 bases and the J end 1 base, leaving 7 bases in the junction not matched to a gene. Counted from cysteine to phenylalanine, this CDR3 has 15 amino acids. Only the CDR3 region is kept as DNA, spanning 45 bases read in frame from base 1. Recombination joined TRBV10-3 with TRBJ1-2; 10 middle bases align to TRBD1. This clonotype was sampled from a young woman with acute COVID-19. Sequenced: PBMCs or T cells enriched from blood (not recorded which). The CDR3 sequence is CAIGAGTGVNYGYTF. Read as DNA, the sequence is TGTGCCATCGGCGCCGGGACAGGGGTTAACTATGGCTACACCTTC.